This T cell receptor (beta chain) was recovered during a study of OX40 agonist ivuxolimab in advanced cancers. Trimming took 4 bases from V and 2 from J, leaving 10 bases between them. Germline V gene sequence: CDR1 GTSNPN, CDR2 SVGIG (reference sequence). The CDR3 runs 13 residues. TCRdb's copy holds only in-frame clones and misses some; the assay was immunoSEQ multiplex PCR. Of tens of thousands of clones listed, approximately 85% are singletons. The chain carries TRBV30 and TRBJ2-3, with a weak D call TRBD2 (5 bases). Sequences were derived from CD4+ or CD8+ T cells sorted from blood, sampled in a trial of the OX40 agonist ivuxolimab. The receptor comes from an adult with an advanced solid tumor such as melanoma, head and neck, liver or kidney cancer. The CDR3 DNA is TGTGCCTGGAAGAGGGTTTCCACAGATACGCAGTATTTT. Its translation is CAWKRVSTDTQYF. Variable domain in full (rest from reference TRBV30 and TRBJ2-3): SQTIHQWPATLVQPVGSPLSLECTVEGTSNPNLYWYRQAAGRGLQLLFYSVGIGQISSEVPQNLSASRPQDRQFILSSKKLLLSDSGFYLCAWKRVSTDTQYFGPGTRLTVL.